The T cell receptor beta chain under discussion was sequenced for a study of blood T cell repertoires in COVID-19. Study-wide background: T cells, B-cell-depleted T cells, or PBMCs provided the cDNA or gDNA that served as material.

CDR3 length equals 15 residues. The germline V gene has CDR1 GTSNPN and CDR2 SVGIG (reference sequence). Trimming cost V 1 base and J 4 bases; bases outside gene matches: 5. Methods used by the authors: Scientists estimated how many nucleated cells there were by amplifying reference gene primers. Generated by immunoSEQ multiplex PCR, the TCRdb table keeps only in-frame clones and is missing some. From that table come the V and J calls and clone size; the DNA was used to work out D and trimming. The table lists about half a million clones, 80% to 90% of them singletons. Sequencing was carried out using peripheral blood. The chain couples TRBV30 to TRBJ2-4; TRBD2 aligns across 9 bases. The sequence came from a human donor in a cohort sampled during active COVID-19. CDR3 protein: CAWSAGTSSKNIQYF. In DNA, the CDR3 is TGTGCCTGGAGTGCCGGGACTAGCTCAAAAAACATTCAGTACTTC.